The clone carrying this T cell receptor beta chain was seen repeatedly, ten times or more. Its antigen is currently unknown. This entry is derived from a study of T cells in Graves' hyperthyroidism and ophthalmopathy. Germline trimming cut 6 bases from V and 2 bases from J; bases unmatched to any gene: 14. This CDR3 region has 17 residues. RNA transcripts yielded amplified TCR beta CDR3 regions. TCR CDR3 regions were first amplified by RT-PCR with HTBI primers. From the multiplex PCR reads, TCRdb called clonotypes with MiXCR, one entry per CDR3 protein. This table has some 500,000 distinct CDR3 sequences, under 15% appearing once. Study-wide points: Expanded thyroid clonotypes (above 0.001) were mostly also found in blood.

The chain couples TRBV12-3 or TRBV12-4 to TRBJ2-5; 8 bases match TRBD1. Input material: blood. The TCR originated in a woman aged 18 to 35 with Graves' hyperthyroidism. CDR3 bases: TGTGCCAGCAGCTTTTGGGGCAGGGGGCCCGAACAAGAGACCCAGTACTTC. Translating gives CASSFWGRGPEQETQYF.